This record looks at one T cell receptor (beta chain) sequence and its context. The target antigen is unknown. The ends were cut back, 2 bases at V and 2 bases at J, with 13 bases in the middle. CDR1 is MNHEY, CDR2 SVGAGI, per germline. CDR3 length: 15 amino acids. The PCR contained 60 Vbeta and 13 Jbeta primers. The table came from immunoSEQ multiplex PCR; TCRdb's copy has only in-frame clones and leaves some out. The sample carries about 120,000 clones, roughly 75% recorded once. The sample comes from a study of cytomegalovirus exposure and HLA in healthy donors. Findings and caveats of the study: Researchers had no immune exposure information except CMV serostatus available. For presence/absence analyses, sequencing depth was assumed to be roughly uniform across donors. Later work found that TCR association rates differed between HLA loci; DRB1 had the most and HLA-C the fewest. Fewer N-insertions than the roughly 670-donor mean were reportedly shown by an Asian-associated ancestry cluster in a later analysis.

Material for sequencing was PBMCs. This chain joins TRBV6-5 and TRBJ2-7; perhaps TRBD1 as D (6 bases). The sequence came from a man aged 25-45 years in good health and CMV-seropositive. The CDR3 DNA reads TGTGCCAGCAGTTACGGGGGCAGCCGACCCTACGAGCAGTACTTC. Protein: CASSYGGSRPYEQYF.